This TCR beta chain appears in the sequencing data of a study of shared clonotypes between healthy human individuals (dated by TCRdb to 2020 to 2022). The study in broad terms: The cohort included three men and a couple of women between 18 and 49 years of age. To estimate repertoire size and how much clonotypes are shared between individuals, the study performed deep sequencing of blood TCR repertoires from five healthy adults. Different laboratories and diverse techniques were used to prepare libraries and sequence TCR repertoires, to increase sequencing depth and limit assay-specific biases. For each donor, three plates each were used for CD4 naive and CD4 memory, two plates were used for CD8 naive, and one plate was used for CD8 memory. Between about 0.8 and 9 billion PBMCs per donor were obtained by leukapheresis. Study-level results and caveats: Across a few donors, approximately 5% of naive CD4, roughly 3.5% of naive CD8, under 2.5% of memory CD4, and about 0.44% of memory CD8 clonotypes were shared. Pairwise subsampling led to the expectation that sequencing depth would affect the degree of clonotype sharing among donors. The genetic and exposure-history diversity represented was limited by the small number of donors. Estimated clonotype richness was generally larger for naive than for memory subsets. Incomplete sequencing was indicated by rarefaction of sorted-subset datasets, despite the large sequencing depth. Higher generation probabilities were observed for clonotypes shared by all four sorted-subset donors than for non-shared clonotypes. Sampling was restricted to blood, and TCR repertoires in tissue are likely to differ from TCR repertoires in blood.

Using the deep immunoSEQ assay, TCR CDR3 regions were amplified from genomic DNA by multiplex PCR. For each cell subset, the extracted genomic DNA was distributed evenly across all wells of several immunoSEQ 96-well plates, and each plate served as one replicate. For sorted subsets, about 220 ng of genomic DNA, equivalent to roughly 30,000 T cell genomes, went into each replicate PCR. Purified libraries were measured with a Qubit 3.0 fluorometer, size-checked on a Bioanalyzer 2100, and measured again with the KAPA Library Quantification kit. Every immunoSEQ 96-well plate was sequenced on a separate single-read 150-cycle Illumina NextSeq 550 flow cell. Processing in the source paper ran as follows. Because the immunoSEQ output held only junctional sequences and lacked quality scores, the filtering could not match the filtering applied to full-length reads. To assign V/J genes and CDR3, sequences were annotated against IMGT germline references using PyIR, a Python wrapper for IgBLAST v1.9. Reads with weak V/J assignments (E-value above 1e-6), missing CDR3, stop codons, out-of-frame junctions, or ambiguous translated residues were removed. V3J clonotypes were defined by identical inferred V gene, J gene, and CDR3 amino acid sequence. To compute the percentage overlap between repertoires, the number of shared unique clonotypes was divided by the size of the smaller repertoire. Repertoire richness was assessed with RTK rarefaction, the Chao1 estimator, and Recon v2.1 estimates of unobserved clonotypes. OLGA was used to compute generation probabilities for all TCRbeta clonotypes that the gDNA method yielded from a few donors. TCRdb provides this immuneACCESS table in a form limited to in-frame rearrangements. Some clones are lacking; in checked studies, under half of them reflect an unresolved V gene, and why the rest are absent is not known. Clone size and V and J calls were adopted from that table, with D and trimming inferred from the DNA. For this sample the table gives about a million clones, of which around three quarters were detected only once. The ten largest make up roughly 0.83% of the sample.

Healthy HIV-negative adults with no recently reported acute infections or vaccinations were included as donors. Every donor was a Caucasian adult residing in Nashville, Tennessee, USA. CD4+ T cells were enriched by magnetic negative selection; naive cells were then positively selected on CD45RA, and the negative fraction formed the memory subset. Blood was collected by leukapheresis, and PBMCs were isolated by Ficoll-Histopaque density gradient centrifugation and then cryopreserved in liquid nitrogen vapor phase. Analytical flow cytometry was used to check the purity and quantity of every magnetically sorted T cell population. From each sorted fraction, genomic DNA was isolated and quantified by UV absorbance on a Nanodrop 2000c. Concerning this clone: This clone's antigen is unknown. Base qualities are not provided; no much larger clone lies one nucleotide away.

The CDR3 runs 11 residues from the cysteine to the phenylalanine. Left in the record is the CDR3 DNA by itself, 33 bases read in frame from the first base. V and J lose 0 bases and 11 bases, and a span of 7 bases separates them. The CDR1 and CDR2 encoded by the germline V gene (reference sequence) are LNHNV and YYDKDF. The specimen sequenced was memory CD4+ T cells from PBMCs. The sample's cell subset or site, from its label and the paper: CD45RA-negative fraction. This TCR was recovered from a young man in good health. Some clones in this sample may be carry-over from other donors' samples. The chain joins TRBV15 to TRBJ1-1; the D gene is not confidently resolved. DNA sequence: TGTGCCACCAGCAGAGATCTTTATGCTTTCTTT. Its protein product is CATSRDLYAFF.